This TCR beta chain was retrieved from a study of blood T cell repertoires in COVID-19. The data were produced by immunoSEQ multiplex PCR, yet TCRdb's version contains in-frame clones alone and is incomplete. The sample has fewer than 450,000 clones; 80% to 95% are singletons. Trimming took 6 bases from V and 3 from J, leaving 12 bases between them. CDR1 is ENHRY, CDR2 SYGVKD, per germline. The CDR3 consists of 13 residues. The rearrangement links TRBV10-3 to TRBJ2-7; no clear D gene. This TCR came from a man between 18 and 29 years old who had recovered from COVID-19. The sequencing sample was made of PBMCs or T cells enriched from blood (not recorded which). The CDR3 DNA is TGTGCCATCAGCCCTTTTGTCCTCTACGAGCAGTACTTC. The encoded protein is CAISPFVLYEQYF.